The 10 T cell receptor beta chains reported below all come from one sample, sequenced in a study of T-cell reconstitution after alpha-beta-depleted transplantation in children. Unique molecular identifiers were built into the TCRbeta library. TCRdb called the PCR reads again in MiXCR, with one record for every CDR3 protein. The sample has about 610,000 distinct CDR3 sequences, about 10% seen once. Here the sequenced sample was PBMCs from the stem cell graft donor, taken from the stem cell graft. These receptors all come from a human donor who donated a stem cell graft to a child with acute myeloid leukemia.

The chain uses TRBV28 and TRBJ2-5, with 11 bases fitting TRBD1. J lost 5 bases, V lost 6 bases, and 11 bases had no gene match. This CDR3 spans 16 amino acids. Germline V gives CDR1 MDHEN, CDR2 SYDVKM. CDR3 region: CASSYADRGLGETQYF. The CDR3 DNA is TGTGCCAGCAGCTACGCGGACAGGGGGCTAGGCGAGACCCAGTACTTC. The entire variable domain, with the rest obtained from reference TRBV28 and TRBJ2-5, is as follows: DVKVTQSSRYLVKRTGEKVFLECVQDMDHENMFWYRQDPGLGLRLIYFSYDVKMKEKGDIPEGYSVSREKKERFSLILESASTNQTSMYLCASSYADRGLGETQYFGPGTRLLVL.

This clonotype has just a few counts. The chain links TRBV5-5 to TRBJ2-7; TRBD1 agrees at 12 bases. The CDR3 is 15 amino acids. Germline assignment: CDR1 SGHKS and CDR2 YYEKEE (reference sequence). V trimming: 4 bases; J trimming: 7 bases; junction bases outside the gene matches: 9. CDR3 sequence: CASSPKGQGAWEQYF. The DNA of the CDR3 is TGTGCCAGCAGCCCAAAGGGACAGGGGGCTTGGGAGCAGTACTTC. Full variable domain (rest looked up from reference TRBV5-5 and TRBJ2-7): DAGVTQSPTHLIKTRGQQVTLRCSPISGHKSVSWYQQVLGQGPQFIFQYYEKEERGRGNFPDRFSARQFPNYSSELNVNALLLGDSALYLCASSPKGQGAWEQYFGPGTRLTVT.

V is TRBV10-3 and J is TRBJ1-4; D unclear. With 1 base removed from V and 7 bases from J, the gap between germline ends came to 4 bases. Germline V gives CDR1 ENHRY, CDR2 SYGVKD. CDR3 length: 12 residues. The CDR3: CAISELGEKLFF. Written as DNA, the CDR3 is TGTGCCATCAGTGAGTTGGGTGAAAAACTGTTTTTT.

This clonotype was seen a few times. The chain carries TRBV12-3 or TRBV12-4 and TRBJ1-5; 7 nucleotides line up with TRBD1. The length of the CDR3 is 13 residues. Germline trimming cut 2 bases from V and 7 bases from J; bases unmatched to any gene: 2. This CDR3 is CASSLNRGQPQHF. In DNA form, the CDR3 reads TGTGCCAGCAGTTTAAACAGGGGCCAGCCCCAGCATTTT.

The V gene is TRBV6-6, the J gene TRBJ1-2, with D perhaps TRBD1 (5 bases). Germline V gives CDR1 MNHNY, CDR2 SVGAGI (reference sequence). Trimming took 4 bases from V and 5 from J, leaving 8 bases between them. The CDR3 consists of 12 residues. The CDR3 DNA follows: TGTGCCAGCAGTTCCGGACATTATGGCTACACCTTC. This sequence encodes CASSSGHYGYTF.

The chain recombines TRBV7-9 with TRBJ2-6; no definite D call. Germline CDR1 reads SEHNR; CDR2 reads FQNEAQ (reference sequence). The length of the CDR3 is 12 residues. Trimming took 1 base from V and 6 from J, leaving 1 base between them. Here the CDR3 DNA reads TGTGCCAGCAGCTTAGTGGCCAACGTCCTGACTTTC. Residues: CASSLVANVLTF.

In its sample, this clonotype was seen a few times. CDR3 residues: CASSQDGGGTGELFF. CDR3 DNA: TGTGCCAGCAGCCAAGACGGGGGGGGCACCGGGGAGCTGTTTTTT. This chain joins TRBV4-2 and TRBJ2-2; TRBD2 matches at 8 bases. Germline-derived CDR1 and CDR2 are LGHNA and YNFKEQ. This CDR3 region has 15 residues. V was clipped by 0 bases and J by 4 bases; unmatched bases: 1.

This clonotype came up many times. The J gene is TRBJ2-5, the V gene TRBV9; tentatively, D is TRBD1 (6 bases). Germline values: CDR1 SGDLS, CDR2 YYNGEE. CDR3 size: 15 residues. V lost 3 bases to trimming and J lost 5 bases, with 17 bases between them. CDR3 loop: CASSARDTLGETQYF. The CDR3 DNA reads TGTGCCAGCAGCGCCCGGGACACCCTCGGGGAGACCCAGTACTTC.

The genes are TRBV11-2 and TRBJ2-7; D is undetermined. Germline V gene sequence: CDR1 SGHAT, CDR2 FQNNGV. The ends were cut back, 6 bases at V and 6 bases at J, with 9 bases in the middle. The CDR3 spans 11 residues. CDR3 amino acids: CASRFEREQYF. The CDR3 DNA is TGTGCCAGCAGGTTCGAGCGCGAGCAGTACTTC.

This clonotype was seen at least ten times. The chain carries TRBV12-3 or TRBV12-4 and TRBJ2-5; the match to TRBD1 covers 11 bases. The CDR3 consists of 16 residues. V dropped 6 bases and J dropped 7; count of bases not matched to a gene: 13. DNA for the CDR3: TGTGCCAGCAGGCCTACCTCCGGGACAGGGGGTCGGACCCAGTACTTC. It specifies CASRPTSGTGGRTQYF.